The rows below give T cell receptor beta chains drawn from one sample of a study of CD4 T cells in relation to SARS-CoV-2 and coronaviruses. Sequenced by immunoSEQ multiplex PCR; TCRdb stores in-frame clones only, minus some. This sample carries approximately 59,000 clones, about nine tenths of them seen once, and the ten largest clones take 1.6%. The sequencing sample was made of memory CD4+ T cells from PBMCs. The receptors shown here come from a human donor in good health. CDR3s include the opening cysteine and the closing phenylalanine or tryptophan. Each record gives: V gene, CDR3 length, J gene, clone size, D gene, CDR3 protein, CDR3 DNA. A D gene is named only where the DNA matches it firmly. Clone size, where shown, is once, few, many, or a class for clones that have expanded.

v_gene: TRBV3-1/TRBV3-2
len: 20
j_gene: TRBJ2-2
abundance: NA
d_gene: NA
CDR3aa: CASSQGGRPPISSNTGELFF
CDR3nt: TGTGCCAGCAGCCAAGGGGGCAGGCCCCCCATATCTTCGAACACCGGGGAGCTGTTTTTT

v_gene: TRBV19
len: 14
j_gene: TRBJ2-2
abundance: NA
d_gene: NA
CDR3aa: CASNLGSNTGELFF
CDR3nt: TGTGCCAGTAATCTGGGTTCGAACACCGGGGAGCTGTTTTTT

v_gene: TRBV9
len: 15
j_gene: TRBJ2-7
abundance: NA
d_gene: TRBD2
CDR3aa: CASSRGGTSGDEQYF
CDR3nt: TGTGCCAGCAGCCGGGGTGGGACTAGCGGCGACGAGCAGTACTTC

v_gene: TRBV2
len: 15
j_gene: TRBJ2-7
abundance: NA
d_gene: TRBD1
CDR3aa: CASRGPTGGKDEQYF
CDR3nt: TGTGCCAGCAGGGGCCCGACAGGGGGGAAGGACGAGCAGTACTTC

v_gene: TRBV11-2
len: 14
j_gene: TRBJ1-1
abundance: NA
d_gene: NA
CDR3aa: CASSLGPGYTEAFF
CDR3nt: TGTGCCAGCAGCTTAGGACCGGGATACACTGAAGCTTTCTTT

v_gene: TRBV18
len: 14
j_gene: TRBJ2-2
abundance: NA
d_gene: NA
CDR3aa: CASSLSRRTGELFF
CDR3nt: TGTGCCAGCTCACTTTCCCGAAGAACCGGGGAGCTGTTTTTT

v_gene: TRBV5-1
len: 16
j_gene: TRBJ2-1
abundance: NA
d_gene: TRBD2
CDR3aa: CASSLEPASGYNEQFF
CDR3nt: TGCGCCAGCAGCTTGGAACCGGCTAGCGGCTACAATGAGCAGTTCTTC

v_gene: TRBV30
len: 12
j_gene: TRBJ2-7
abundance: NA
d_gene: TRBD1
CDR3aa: CAWSLTGALQYF
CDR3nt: TGTGCCTGGAGCCTGACAGGGGCGCTCCAGTACTTC

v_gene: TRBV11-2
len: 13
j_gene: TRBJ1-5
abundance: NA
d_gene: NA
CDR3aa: CASSPDRNQPQHF
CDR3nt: TGTGCCAGCAGCCCCGACAGAAATCAGCCCCAGCATTTT

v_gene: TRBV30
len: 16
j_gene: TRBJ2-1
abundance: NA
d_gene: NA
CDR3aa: CAWSRSLGTFYNEQFF
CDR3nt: TGTGCCTGGAGTAGGTCCTTAGGGACCTTTTACAATGAGCAGTTCTTC

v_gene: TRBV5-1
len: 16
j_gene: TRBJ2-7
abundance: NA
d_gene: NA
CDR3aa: CASSRDRGRVGVEQYF
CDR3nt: TGCGCCAGCAGCCGCGATCGGGGGCGGGTGGGTGTAGAGCAGTACTTC

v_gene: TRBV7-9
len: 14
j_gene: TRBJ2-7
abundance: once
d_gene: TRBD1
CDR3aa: CASSLDRGPYEQYF
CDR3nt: TGTGCCAGCAGCTTGGACAGGGGTCCGTACGAGCAGTACTTC

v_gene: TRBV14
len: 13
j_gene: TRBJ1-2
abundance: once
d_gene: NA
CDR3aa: CASSQVPGYGYTF
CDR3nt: TGTGCCAGCAGCCAAGTCCCAGGCTATGGCTACACCTTC

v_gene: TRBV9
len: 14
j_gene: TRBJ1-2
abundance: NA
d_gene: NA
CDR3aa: CASSPGRPDYGYTF
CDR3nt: TGTGCCAGCAGCCCGGGACGGCCCGACTATGGCTACACCTTC

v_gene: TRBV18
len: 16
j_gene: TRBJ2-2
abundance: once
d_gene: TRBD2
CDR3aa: CASSPTSASNTGELFF
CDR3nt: TGTGCCAGCTCCCCTACTAGCGCGTCGAACACCGGGGAGCTGTTTTTT

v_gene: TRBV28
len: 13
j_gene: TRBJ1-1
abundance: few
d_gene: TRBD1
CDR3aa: CASSEMRRGGAFF
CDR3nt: TGTGCCAGCAGCGAGATGCGCAGGGGGGGAGCTTTCTTT

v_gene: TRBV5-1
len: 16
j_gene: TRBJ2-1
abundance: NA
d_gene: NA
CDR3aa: CASSLIGGDPWNEQFF
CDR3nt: TGCGCCAGCAGCTTGATAGGGGGGGACCCCTGGAATGAGCAGTTCTTC

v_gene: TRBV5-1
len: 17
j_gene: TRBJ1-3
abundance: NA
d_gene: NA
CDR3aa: CASSSSNPTGAGNTIYF
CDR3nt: TGCGCCAGCAGCTCCTCCAATCCGACAGGCGCTGGAAACACCATATATTTT

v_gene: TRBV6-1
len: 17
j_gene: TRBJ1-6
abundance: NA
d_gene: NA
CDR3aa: CASSDTGTRPGNSPLHF
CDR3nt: TGTGCCAGCAGTGATACAGGGACACGACCCGGTAATTCACCCCTCCACTTT

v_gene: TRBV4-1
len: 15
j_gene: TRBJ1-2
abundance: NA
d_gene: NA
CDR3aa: CASSQEGPRRYGYTF
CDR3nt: TGCGCCAGCAGCCAAGAAGGACCCAGGCGGTATGGCTACACCTTC

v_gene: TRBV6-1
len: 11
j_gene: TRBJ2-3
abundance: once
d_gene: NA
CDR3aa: CASSEGDTQYF
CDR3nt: TGTGCCAGCAGTGAAGGGGATACGCAGTATTTT

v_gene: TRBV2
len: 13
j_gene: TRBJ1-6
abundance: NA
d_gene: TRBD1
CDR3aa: CASSGTGYSPLHF
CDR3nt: TGTGCCAGCAGTGGGACAGGATATTCACCCCTCCACTTT

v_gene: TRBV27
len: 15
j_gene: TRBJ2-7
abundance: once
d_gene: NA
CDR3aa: CASSLYGADLRWQYF
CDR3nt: TGTGCCAGCAGCCTTTACGGCGCGGACCTACGATGGCAGTACTTC

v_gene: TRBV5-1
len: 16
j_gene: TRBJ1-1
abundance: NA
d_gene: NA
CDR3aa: CASSLVFGSQNTEAFF
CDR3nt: TGCGCCAGCAGCTTGGTGTTCGGCAGTCAGAACACTGAAGCTTTCTTT

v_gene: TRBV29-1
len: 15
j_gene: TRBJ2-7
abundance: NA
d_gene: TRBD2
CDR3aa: CSVGIPTSGSYEQYF
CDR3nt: TGCAGCGTTGGAATACCGACTAGCGGGAGTTACGAGCAGTACTTC

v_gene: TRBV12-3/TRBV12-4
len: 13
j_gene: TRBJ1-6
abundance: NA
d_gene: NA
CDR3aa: CASSSGKRSPLHF
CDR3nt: TGTGCCAGCAGCTCAGGGAAGAGATCACCCCTCCACTTT

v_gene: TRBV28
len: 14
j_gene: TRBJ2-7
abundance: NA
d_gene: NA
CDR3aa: CASSSGDTTREQYF
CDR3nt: TGTGCCAGCAGCTCCGGGGACACGACTCGCGAGCAGTACTTC

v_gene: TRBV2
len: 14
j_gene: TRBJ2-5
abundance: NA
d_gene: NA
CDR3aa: CASSEQGAQETQYF
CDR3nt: TGTGCCAGCAGTGAACAGGGAGCCCAAGAGACCCAGTACTTC

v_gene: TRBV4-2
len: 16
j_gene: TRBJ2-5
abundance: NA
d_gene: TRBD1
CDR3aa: CASSQARTGGKETQYF
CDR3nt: TGTGCCAGCAGCCAGGCTCGGACAGGGGGCAAAGAGACCCAGTACTTC

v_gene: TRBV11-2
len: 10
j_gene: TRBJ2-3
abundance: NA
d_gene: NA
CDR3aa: CASSWYTQYF
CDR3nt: TGTGCCAGCAGCTGGTATACGCAGTATTTT

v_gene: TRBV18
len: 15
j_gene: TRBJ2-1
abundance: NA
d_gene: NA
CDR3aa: CASSPDQSSYNEQFF
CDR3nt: TGTGCCAGCTCACCAGACCAGAGCTCCTACAATGAGCAGTTCTTC

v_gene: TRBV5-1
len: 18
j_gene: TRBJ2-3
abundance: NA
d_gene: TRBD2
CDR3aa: CASSLVLAGIGGTDTQYF
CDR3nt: TGCGCCAGCAGCTTGGTACTAGCGGGAATCGGAGGGACAGATACGCAGTATTTT

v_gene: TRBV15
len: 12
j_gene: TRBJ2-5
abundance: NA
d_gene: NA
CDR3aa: CATSRVGETQYF
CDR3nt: TGTGCCACCAGCAGAGTAGGGGAGACCCAGTACTTC

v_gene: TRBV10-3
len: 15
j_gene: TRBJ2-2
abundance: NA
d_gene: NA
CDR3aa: CAISETGTSTGELFF
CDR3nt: TGTGCCATCAGTGAAACCGGGACGAGCACCGGGGAGCTGTTTTTT

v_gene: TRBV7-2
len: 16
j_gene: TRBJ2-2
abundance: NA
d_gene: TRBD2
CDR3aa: CASSPTPSGSTGELFF
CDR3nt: TGTGCCAGCAGTCCTACCCCCAGCGGGAGCACCGGGGAGCTGTTTTTT

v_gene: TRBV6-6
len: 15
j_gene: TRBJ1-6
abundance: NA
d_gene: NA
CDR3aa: CASSPVKEGRSPLHF
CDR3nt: TGTGCCAGCAGTCCCGTGAAAGAAGGTCGTTCACCCCTCCACTTT

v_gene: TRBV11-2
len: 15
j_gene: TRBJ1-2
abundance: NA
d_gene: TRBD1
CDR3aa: CASSEQGTANYGYTF
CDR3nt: TGTGCCAGCAGCGAGCAGGGGACAGCTAACTATGGCTACACCTTC

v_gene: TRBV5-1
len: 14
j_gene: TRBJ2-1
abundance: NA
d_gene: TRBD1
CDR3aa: CASSLGDSDNEQFF
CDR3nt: TGCGCCAGCAGCTTGGGGGACAGCGACAATGAGCAGTTCTTC

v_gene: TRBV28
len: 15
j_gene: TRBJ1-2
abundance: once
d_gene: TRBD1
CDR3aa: CASSPLGPGGYGYTF
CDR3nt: TGTGCCAGCAGTCCATTAGGCCCAGGGGGTTATGGCTACACCTTC

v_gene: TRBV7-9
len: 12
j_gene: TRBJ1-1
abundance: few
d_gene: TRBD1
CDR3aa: CASSQGGTEAFF
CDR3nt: TGTGCCAGCAGTCAGGGGGGGACTGAAGCTTTCTTT

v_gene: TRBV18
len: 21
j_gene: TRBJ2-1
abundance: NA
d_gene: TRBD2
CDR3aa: CASSPYRRLAGASSSYNEQFF
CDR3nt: TGTGCCAGCTCACCATATAGGCGACTAGCGGGAGCTTCGAGCTCCTACAATGAGCAGTTCTTC

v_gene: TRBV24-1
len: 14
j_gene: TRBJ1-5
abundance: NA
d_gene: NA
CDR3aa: CATSEHSNNQPQHF
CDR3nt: TGTGCCACCAGTGAGCACAGTAACAATCAGCCCCAGCATTTT

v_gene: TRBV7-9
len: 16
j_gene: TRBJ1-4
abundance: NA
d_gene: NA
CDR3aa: CASSPDLAGINEKLFF
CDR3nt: TGTGCCAGCAGCCCCGATTTAGCGGGGATAAATGAAAAACTGTTTTTT

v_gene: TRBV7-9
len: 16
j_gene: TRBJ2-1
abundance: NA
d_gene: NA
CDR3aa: CASSSLIGTLGDEQFF
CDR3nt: TGTGCCAGCAGCTCCCTAATTGGGACCTTGGGGGATGAGCAGTTCTTC

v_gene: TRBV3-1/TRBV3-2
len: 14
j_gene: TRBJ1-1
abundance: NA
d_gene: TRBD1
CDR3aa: CASSRQGLNTEAFF
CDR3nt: TGTGCCAGCAGCCGACAGGGATTGAACACTGAAGCTTTCTTT

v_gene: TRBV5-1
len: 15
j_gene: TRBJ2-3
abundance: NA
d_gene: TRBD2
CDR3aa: CASSDSGVRTDTQYF
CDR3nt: TGCGCCAGCAGCGATAGCGGGGTGCGCACAGATACGCAGTATTTT